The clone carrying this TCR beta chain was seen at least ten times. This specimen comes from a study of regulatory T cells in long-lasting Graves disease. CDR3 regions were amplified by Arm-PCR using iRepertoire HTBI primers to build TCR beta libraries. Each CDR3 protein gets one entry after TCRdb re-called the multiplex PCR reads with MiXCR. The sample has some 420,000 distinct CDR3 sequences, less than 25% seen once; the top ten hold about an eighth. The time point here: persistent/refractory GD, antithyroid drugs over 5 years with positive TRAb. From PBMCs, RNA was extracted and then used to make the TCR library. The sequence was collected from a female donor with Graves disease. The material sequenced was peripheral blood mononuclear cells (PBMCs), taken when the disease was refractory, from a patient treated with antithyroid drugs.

The CDR3 nucleotides read TGTGCCAGCAGTGTTATAGAAGGGGGGCAAGAGACCCAGTACTTC. This sequence encodes CASSVIEGGQETQYF. V usage is TRBV2 and J usage is TRBJ2-5, with D possibly called TRBD1 or TRBD2 (6 bases each). CDR3 length equals 15 residues. Germline lookup yields CDR1 SNHLY and CDR2 FYNNEI. Trimming took 4 bases from V and 2 from J, leaving 14 bases between them.